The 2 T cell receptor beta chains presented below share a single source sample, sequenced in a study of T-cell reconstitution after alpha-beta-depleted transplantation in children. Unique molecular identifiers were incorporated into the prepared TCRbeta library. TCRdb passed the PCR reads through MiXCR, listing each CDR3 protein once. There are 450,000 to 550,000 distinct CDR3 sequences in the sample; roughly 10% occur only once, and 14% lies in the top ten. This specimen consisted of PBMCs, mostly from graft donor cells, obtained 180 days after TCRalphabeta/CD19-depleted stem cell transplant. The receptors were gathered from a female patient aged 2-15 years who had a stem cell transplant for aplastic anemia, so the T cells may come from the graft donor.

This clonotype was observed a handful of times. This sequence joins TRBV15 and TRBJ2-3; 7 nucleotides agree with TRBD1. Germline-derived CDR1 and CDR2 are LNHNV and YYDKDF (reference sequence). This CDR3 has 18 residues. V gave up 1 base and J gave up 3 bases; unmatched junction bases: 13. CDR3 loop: CATSRVGARGYGTDTQYF. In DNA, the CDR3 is TGTGCCACCAGCAGAGTAGGAGCCAGGGGGTATGGAACAGATACGCAGTATTTT.

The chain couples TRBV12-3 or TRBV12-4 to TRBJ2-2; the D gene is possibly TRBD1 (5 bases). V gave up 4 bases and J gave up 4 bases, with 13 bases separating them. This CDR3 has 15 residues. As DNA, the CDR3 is TGTGCCAGCAGTTATGAGGCAGGGCTCACCGGGGAGCTGTTTTTT. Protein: CASSYEAGLTGELFF.